This TCR beta chain was obtained from a study of CD8+CD57+ T cells in acquired aplastic anemia. Looking at the study overall: The average for DNA from sorted CD4+ and CD8+ cells was about 2.9 ug. Study-wide results and limits: CD8+ Simpson's diversity did not differ significantly between patients and controls. Found in both controls and patients were 25 to 35 CD8+ CDR3 sequences.

The study profiled TCR beta VDJ and CDR3 using genomic DNA as template. TCRdb ran MiXCR on the reads and lists one entry per CDR3 protein. The profile shows under 350,000 distinct CDR3 sequences, 45% to 70% of them singletons. Points on this clonotype: What it recognizes is unknown.

The sequenced sample was sorted CD4+, CD8+, or CD8+CD57+ T cells (not recorded which) from PBMCs. The sequence came from a human donor with severe aplastic anemia or a healthy control (not recorded which).

Here the CDR3 DNA reads TGCGCCAGCCGGACAGGGGTCGGCTATGGCTACACCTTC. This encodes CASRTGVGYGYTF. The genes are TRBV10-2 and TRBJ1-2, with 9 nucleotides matching TRBD1. The CDR3 length is 13 residues. Germline values: CDR1 WSHSY, CDR2 SAAADI. The J segment lost 4 bases and the V segment lost 8 bases, leaving 5 bases of the junction unmatched.